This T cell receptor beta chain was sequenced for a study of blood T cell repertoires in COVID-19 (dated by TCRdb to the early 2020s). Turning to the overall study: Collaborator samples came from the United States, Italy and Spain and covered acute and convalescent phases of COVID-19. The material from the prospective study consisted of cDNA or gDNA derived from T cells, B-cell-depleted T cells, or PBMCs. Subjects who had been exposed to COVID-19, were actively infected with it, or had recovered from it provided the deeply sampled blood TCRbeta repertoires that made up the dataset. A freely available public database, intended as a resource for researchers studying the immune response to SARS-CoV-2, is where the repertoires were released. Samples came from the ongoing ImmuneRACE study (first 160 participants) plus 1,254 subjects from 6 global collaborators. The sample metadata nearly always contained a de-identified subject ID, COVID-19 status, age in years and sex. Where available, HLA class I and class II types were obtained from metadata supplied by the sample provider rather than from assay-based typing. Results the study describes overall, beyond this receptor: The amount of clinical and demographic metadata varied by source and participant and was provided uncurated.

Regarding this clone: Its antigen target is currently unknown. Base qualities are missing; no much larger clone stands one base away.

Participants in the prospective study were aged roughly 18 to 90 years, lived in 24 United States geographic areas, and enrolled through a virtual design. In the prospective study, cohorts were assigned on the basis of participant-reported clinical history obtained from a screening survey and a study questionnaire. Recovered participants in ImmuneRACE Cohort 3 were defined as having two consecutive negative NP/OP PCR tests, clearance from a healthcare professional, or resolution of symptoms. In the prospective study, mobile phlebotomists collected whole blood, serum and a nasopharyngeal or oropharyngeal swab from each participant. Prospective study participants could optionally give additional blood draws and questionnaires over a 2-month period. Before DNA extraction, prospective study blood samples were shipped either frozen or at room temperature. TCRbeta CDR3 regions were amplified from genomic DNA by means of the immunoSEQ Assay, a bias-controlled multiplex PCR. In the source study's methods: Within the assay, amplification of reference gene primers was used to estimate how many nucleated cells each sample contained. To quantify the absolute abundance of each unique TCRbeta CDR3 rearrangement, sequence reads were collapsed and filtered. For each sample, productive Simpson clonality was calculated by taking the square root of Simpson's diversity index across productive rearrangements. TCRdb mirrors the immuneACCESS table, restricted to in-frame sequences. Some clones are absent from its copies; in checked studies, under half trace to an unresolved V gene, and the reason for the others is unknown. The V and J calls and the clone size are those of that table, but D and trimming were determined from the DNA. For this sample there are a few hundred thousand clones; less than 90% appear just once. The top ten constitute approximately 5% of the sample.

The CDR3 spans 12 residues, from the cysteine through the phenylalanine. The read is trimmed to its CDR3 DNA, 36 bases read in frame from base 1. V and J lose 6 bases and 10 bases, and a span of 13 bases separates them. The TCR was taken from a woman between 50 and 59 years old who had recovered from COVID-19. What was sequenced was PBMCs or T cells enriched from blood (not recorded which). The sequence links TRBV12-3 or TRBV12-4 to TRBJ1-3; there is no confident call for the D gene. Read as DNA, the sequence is TGTGCCAGCAGAGACCCAGGCAATACCATATATTTT. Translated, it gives CASRDPGNTIYF.